One and the same sample provided the 15 T cell receptor beta chains below, sequenced in a study of radiotherapy plus CTLA-4 blockade in lung cancer. Sequenced by immunoSEQ multiplex PCR; TCRdb stores in-frame clones only, minus some. Among more than 75,000 clones listed, around 79% were seen once. Sequencing used peripheral blood, obtained from a patient treated with radiotherapy plus ipilimumab. The receptors were gathered from a human donor with non-small cell lung cancer who had a partial response to radiotherapy plus ipilimumab. Some clones in this sample may be carry-over from other donors' samples.

The V and J genes are TRBV6-5 and TRBJ1-2; the match to TRBD1 covers 10 bases. Trimming cost V 2 bases and J 7 bases; bases outside gene matches: 7. The CDR3 is made up of 15 amino acids. Germline V gene sequence: CDR1 MNHEY, CDR2 SVGAGI. This CDR3 is CASSYPGTGAGGYTF. CDR3 DNA sequence: TGTGCCAGCAGTTACCCCGGGACAGGGGCGGGTGGCTACACCTTC.

The genes are TRBV7-9 and TRBJ2-4; weak D call: TRBD1 (5 bases). From germline, CDR1 is SEHNR and CDR2 FQNEAQ (reference sequence). V gave up 5 bases and J gave up 1 base, with 6 bases separating them. The length of the CDR3 is 13 residues. CDR3 DNA sequence: TGTGCCAGCAGCGCAGGGGCCAAAAACATTCAGTACTTC. It codes for CASSAGAKNIQYF.

V and J are TRBV2 and TRBJ1-5; D is unclear. CDR3 length equals 12 residues. The germline V gene has CDR1 SNHLY and CDR2 FYNNEI. V was shortened by 4 bases and J by 7 bases, with 8 bases between the two germline ends. In nucleotides, the CDR3 is TGTGCCAGCAGTGCCACATTCCAGCCCCAGCATTTT. Translation: CASSATFQPQHF.

The chain recombines TRBV19 with TRBJ1-5; 10 bases map to TRBD1. The V gene end was trimmed by 5 bases and the J gene end by 2 bases; junction bases not matched to a gene: 3. Germline lookup yields CDR1 LNHDA and CDR2 SQIVND (reference sequence). CDR3 length: 15 amino acids. CDR3 loop: CASSRQGAGNQPQHF. As DNA, the CDR3 is TGTGCCAGTAGTCGACAGGGGGCGGGCAATCAGCCCCAGCATTTT.

V gene TRBV6-5 combines with J gene TRBJ2-7, with D possibly TRBD1 on 6 matching bases. The germline V gene has CDR1 MNHEY and CDR2 SVGAGI. The CDR3 is 14 residues long. V was cut by 5 bases and J by 6 bases, with 17 bases left in between. The CDR3 loop reads CASSNRASGGEQYF. The CDR3 DNA is TGTGCCAGCAGTAACAGGGCGTCCGGTGGCGAGCAGTACTTC.

V gene TRBV5-1 combines with J gene TRBJ2-1; D possibly corresponds to TRBD2 (5 bases). V was trimmed by 1 base and J by 10 bases, leaving 15 bases between them. Germline V gene data show CDR1 as SGHRS and CDR2 as YFSETQ. The CDR3 length is 14 residues. In DNA, the CDR3 is TGCGCCAGCAGCTTGATTGAAGGGCGAGGGGAGCAGTTCTTC. As protein: CASSLIEGRGEQFF.

The V and J genes are TRBV9 and TRBJ1-4, with D unclear. Per germline, CDR1 SGDLS and CDR2 YYNGEE. V was shortened by 0 bases and J by 4 bases, with 4 bases between the two germline ends. The CDR3 length is 13 residues. The CDR3 is CASSVGVNEKLFF. The CDR3, as DNA: TGTGCCAGCAGCGTAGGCGTTAATGAAAAACTGTTTTTT. The full variable domain, with the rest looked up from reference TRBV9 and TRBJ1-4, is DSGVTQTPKHLITATGQRVTLRCSPRSGDLSVYWYQQSLDQGLQFLIQYYNGEERAKGNILERFSAQQFPDLHSELNLSSLELGDSALYFCASSVGVNEKLFFGSGTQLSVL.

The chain uses TRBV30 and TRBJ2-3, with TRBD2 identical over 10 bases. Germline-derived CDR1 and CDR2 are GTSNPN and SVGIG (reference sequence). This CDR3 has 15 amino acids. V lost 4 bases and J lost 2; bases outside the gene matches: 6. The CDR3 coding sequence is TGTGCCTGGAACCTAGCGGGAGTTACCACAGATACGCAGTATTTT. As protein: CAWNLAGVTTDTQYF. The variable domain in full, completed from reference TRBV30 and TRBJ2-3, reads SQTIHQWPATLVQPVGSPLSLECTVEGTSNPNLYWYRQAAGRGLQLLFYSVGIGQISSEVPQNLSASRPQDRQFILSSKKLLLSDSGFYLCAWNLAGVTTDTQYFGPGTRLTVL.

This rearrangement joins TRBV29-1 to TRBJ2-1; 7 nucleotides match TRBD2. The V segment lost 5 bases and the J segment 8 bases; nucleotides outside the gene matches: 15. Germline CDR1 is SQVTM and CDR2 is ANQGSEA. CDR3 size: 15 residues. CDR3 in amino acids: CSVRPGLVAIYEQFF. CDR3 in DNA: TGCAGCGTTAGGCCTGGACTAGTGGCGATATATGAGCAGTTCTTC.

The CDR3 loop is CASSLGTGGGTDTQYF. The DNA for the CDR3 is TGCGCCAGCAGCTTGGGGACAGGGGGCGGTACAGATACGCAGTATTTT. This chain uses TRBV5-1 with TRBJ2-3; 11 nucleotides line up with TRBD1. V gave up 0 bases and J gave up 3 bases; unmatched junction bases: 3. CDR3 length: 16 amino acids. Looked up from germline, CDR1 is SGHRS and CDR2 is YFSETQ.

The genes are TRBV7-9 and TRBJ2-1, with 11 bases aligning to TRBD2. V was clipped by 4 bases and J by 8 bases; unmatched bases: 10. This CDR3 is built from 16 residues. Germline loops: CDR1 SEHNR, CDR2 FQNEAQ (reference sequence). CDR3 nucleotide sequence: TGTGCCAGCAGCTCCTTGACTAGCGGGAATCGCCATGAGCAGTTCTTC. It encodes CASSSLTSGNRHEQFF.

The rearrangement uses TRBV7-9 and TRBJ1-4, with 8 positions matching TRBD1. The CDR3 totals 15 residues. V gave up 4 bases and J gave up 5 bases; unmatched junction bases: 6. The V gene's germline CDR1 is SEHNR and CDR2 FQNEAQ (reference sequence). CDR3 in amino acids: CASSYVRGLNEKLFF. The DNA for the CDR3 is TGTGCCAGCAGCTACGTCAGGGGGCTGAATGAAAAACTGTTTTTT. The whole variable domain, remainder taken from reference TRBV7-9 and TRBJ1-4, is DTGVSQNPRHKITKRGQNVTFRCDPISEHNRLYWYRQTLGQGPEFLTYFQNEAQLEKSRLLSDRFSAERPKGSFSTLEIQRTEQGDSAMYLCASSYVRGLNEKLFFGSGTQLSVL.

V usage is TRBV5-4 and J usage is TRBJ2-3; a possible D gene is TRBD1 (5 bases). This CDR3 spans 17 amino acids. Trimming removed 4 bases at V and 4 bases at J, with 22 bases between. CDR1 SGHNT and CDR2 YYREEE come from the germline V gene (reference sequence). DNA for the CDR3: TGTGCCAGCAGCCCGAGAAGGGGATTTGAGAGGTCAGATACGCAGTATTTT. Translated: CASSPRRGFERSDTQYF.

The V call is TRBV7-6, the J call TRBJ2-2; TRBD2 is a possible D gene (5 bases). V was pared by 3 bases and J by 3 bases, with 5 bases between. There are 13 residues in the CDR3. Germline CDR1 and CDR2: SGHVS and FNYEAQ. The DNA for the CDR3 is TGTGCCAGCAGCTTGAGGGACACCGGGGAGCTGTTTTTT. Its translation is CASSLRDTGELFF.

The J gene is TRBJ2-7, the V gene TRBV7-9, with 8 bases fitting TRBD2. Germline V gene sequence: CDR1 SEHNR, CDR2 FQNEAQ (reference sequence). The trim removed 4 bases at V and 4 bases at J, leaving 6 bases unmatched. CDR3 length: 14 amino acids. Here the CDR3 reads CASSSSGSSYEQYF. For the CDR3, the DNA is TGTGCCAGCAGCTCGAGCGGGAGTTCGTACGAGCAGTACTTC.